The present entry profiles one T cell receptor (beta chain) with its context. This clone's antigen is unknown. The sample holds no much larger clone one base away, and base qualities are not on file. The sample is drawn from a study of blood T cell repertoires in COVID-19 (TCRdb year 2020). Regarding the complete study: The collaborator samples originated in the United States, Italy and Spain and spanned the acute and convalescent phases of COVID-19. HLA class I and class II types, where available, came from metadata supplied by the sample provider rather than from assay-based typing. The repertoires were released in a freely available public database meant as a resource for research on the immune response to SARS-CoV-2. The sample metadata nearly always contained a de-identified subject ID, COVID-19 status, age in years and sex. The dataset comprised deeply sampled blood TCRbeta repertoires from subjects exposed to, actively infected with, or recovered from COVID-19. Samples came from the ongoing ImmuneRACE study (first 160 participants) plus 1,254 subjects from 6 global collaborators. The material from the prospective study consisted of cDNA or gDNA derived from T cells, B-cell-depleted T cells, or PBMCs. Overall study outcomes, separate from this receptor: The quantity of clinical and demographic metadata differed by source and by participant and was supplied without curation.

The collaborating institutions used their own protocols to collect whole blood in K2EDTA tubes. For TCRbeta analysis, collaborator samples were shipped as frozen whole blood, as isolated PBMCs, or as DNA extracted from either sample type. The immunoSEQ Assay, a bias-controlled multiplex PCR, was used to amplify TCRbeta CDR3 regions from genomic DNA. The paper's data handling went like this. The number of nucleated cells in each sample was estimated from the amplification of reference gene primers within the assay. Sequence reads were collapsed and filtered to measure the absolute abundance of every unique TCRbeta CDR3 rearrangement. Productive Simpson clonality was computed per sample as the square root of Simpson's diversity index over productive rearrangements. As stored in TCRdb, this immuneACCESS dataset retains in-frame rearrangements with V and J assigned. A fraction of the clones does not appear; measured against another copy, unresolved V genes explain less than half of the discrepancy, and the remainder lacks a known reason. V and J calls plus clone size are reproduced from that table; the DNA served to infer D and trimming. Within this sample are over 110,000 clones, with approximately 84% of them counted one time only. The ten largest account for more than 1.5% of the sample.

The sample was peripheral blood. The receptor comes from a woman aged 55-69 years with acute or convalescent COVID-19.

The DNA sequence is TGTGCCAGCAGCGCGAGACAGGGGAGGCCTGGGGCCAACGTCCTGACTTTC. Its translation is CASSARQGRPGANVLTF. Recombination connected TRBV9 to TRBJ2-6; 8 central nucleotides agree with TRBD1. CDR1 and CDR2 are drawn from the germline V gene: SGDLS, YYNGEE. From V the trimming removes 3 bases and from J it removes 2 bases, while the gene matches leave 7 bases of the junction unaccounted for. The CDR3 runs 17 amino acids, cysteine and phenylalanine included. Only CDR3 DNA remains: 51 bases, in frame from the first base.